This note documents a single TCR beta chain sequence. Sequencing was performed with immunoSEQ multiplex PCR; in TCRdb, only in-frame clones are kept and a portion is missing. The data contain tens of thousands of clones, 90% to 95% of them singletons. These data come from a study of T cells in localized non-small cell lung cancer. With V trimmed by 4 bases and J by 1 base, 5 bases remained unmatched. Germline V lookup: CDR1 SGHDN, CDR2 FVKESK. The CDR3 is 15 residues long. The TCR comes from a female donor older than 55 with stage I lung adenocarcinoma. The sequencing here drew on peripheral blood, taken before any cancer treatment. The chain carries TRBV14 and TRBJ2-3; 7 nucleotides match TRBD2. The CDR3 nucleotides read TGTGCCAGCAGCCGAAGACTAGCTCGCACAGATACGCAGTATTTT. This codes for CASSRRLARTDTQYF.